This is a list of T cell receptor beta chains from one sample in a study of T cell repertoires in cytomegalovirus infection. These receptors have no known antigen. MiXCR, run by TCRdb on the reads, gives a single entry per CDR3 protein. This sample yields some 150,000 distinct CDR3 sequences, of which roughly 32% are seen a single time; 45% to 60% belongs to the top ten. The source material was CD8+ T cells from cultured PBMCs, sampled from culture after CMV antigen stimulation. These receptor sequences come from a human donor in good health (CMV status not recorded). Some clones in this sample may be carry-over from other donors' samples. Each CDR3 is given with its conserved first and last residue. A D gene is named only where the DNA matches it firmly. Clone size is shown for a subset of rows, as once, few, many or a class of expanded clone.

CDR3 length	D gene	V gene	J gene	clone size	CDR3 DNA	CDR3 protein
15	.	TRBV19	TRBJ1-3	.	TGTGCCAGTAGTCCCGATCTCAACTCTGGAAACACCATATATTTT	CASSPDLNSGNTIYF
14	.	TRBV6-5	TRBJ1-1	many	TGTGCCAGCAGTTACGAAGGAGTGAACACTGAAGCTTTCTTT	CASSYEGVNTEAFF
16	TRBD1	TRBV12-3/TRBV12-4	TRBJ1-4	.	TGTGCCAGCAGTTCCTCCGACAGGGGGCTGGTTGAAAAACTGTTTTTT	CASSSSDRGLVEKLFF
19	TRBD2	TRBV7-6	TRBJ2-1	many	TGTGCCAGCAGCGCCCCCCTTCGACTAGCGACTAGCTCCTACAATGAGCAGTTCTTC	CASSAPLRLATSSYNEQFF
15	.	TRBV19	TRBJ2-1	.	TGTGCCAGTAGTATAGATTCACACGCATACAATGAGCAGTTCTTC	CASSIDSHAYNEQFF
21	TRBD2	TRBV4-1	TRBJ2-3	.	TGCGCCAGCAGCCCCTCAGGGAGCAGCGGGGCAAAGGCTTCGTGGCTGGATACGCAGTATTTT	CASSPSGSSGAKASWLDTQYF
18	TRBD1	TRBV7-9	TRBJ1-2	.	TGTGCCAGCAGCTTAGGGGCCCCGGGACAGAGATCTAACTATGGCTACACCTTC	CASSLGAPGQRSNYGYTF
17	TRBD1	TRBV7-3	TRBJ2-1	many	TGTGCCAGCAGCTCATACTTGGGACAGGGAATTGGCAATGAGCAGTTCTTC	CASSSYLGQGIGNEQFF
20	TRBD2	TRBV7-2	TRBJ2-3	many	TGTGCCAGCAGCTTAGGCCGACTAGCGGGGGGCCTGGCTAGCACAGATACGCAGTATTTT	CASSLGRLAGGLASTDTQYF
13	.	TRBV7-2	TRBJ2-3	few	TGTGCCAGCAGCTTAGTACTAGCAGATACGCAGTATTTT	CASSLVLADTQYF
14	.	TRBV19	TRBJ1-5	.	TGTGCCAGTAGTATCGACGTGAGCAATCAGCCCCAGCATTTT	CASSIDVSNQPQHF